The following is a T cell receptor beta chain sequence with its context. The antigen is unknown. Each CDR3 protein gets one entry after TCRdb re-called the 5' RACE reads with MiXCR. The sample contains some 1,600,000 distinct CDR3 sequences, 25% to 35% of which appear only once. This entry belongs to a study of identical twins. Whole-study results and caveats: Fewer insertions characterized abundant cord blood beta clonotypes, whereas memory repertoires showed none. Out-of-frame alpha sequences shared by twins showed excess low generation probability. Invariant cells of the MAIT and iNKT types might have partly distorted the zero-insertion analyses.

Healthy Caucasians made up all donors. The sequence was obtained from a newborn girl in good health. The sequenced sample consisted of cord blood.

CDR3 residues: CASSPGYSGSVSYEQYF. The CDR3 DNA is TGTGCCAGCAGCCCCGGATATAGCGGGAGTGTATCCTACGAGCAGTACTTC. The J gene is TRBJ2-7, the V gene TRBV12-3 or TRBV12-4; 9 nucleotides match TRBD2. V trimming: 6 bases; J trimming: 1 base; junction bases outside the gene matches: 13. The CDR3 contains 17 residues.